Below are 24 T cell receptor beta chains sequenced from a single sample in a study of response to subunit inactivated influenza vaccine. One entry per CDR3 protein results from TCRdb running MiXCR on the RT-PCR reads. Altogether 550,000 to 600,000 distinct CDR3 sequences are present, about an eighth being singletons, with the ten largest covering roughly a tenth. This material consisted of PBMCs from blood, taken on the day of vaccination. The receptors here all came from a man in his fifties who received an inactivated influenza vaccine.

This clonotype was seen more than once but under ten times. The chain has TRBV4-3 and TRBJ2-2; D may match TRBD1 or TRBD2 (6 bases each). The CDR3 covers 15 residues. V was trimmed by 1 base and J by 4 bases, leaving 10 bases between them. CDR1 LGHNA and CDR2 YSLEER come from the germline V gene. CDR3 DNA: TGCGCCAGCAGCCAAGCCTCGGGGGCCACCGGGGAGCTGTTTTTT. This sequence encodes CASSQASGATGELFF.

The genes are TRBV25-1 and TRBJ2-7; D uncertain. The CDR3 extends over 13 amino acids. Trimming pared 5 bases from V and 4 bases from J, leaving 12 bases between. Germline CDR1 MGHDK, CDR2 SYGVNS. CDR3 sequence (DNA): TGTGCCAGCAGTTTTTCGGACGGATACGAGCAGTACTTC. Residues: CASSFSDGYEQYF.

This clonotype was counted a few times. J is TRBJ2-5 and V is TRBV3-1, with 9 bases matching TRBD1. The CDR3 consists of 16 residues. The V segment lost 1 base and the J segment 6 bases; nucleotides outside the gene matches: 9. Germline CDR1 LGHDT, CDR2 YNNKEL (reference sequence). CDR3 bases: TGTGCCAGCAGCCAAGTTAGGGGACAGGGTTCACAGACCCAGTACTTC. Amino acid sequence: CASSQVRGQGSQTQYF.

The chain recombines TRBV12-3 or TRBV12-4 with TRBJ2-3; D is undetermined. This CDR3 is 12 amino acids long. V was cut by 3 bases and J by 6 bases, with 7 bases left in between. The CDR3 sequence: CASSLTWDTQYF. CDR3 bases: TGTGCCAGCAGTTTGACGTGGGATACGCAGTATTTT.

This clonotype appeared many times. V gene TRBV5-1 combines with J gene TRBJ2-3; no clear D. V dropped 4 bases and J dropped 5 bases, with 5 bases sitting between them. This CDR3 spans 11 amino acids. The germline CDR1 and CDR2 sequences are SGHRS and YFSETQ. CDR3 nucleotides: TGCGCCAGCAGCGGTCGAGATACGCAGTATTTT. Translating gives CASSGRDTQYF.

The DNA for the CDR3 is TGTGCCAGCAGCCCGCAGGGGCGCACCGGGGAGCTGTTTTTT. It is translated as CASSPQGRTGELFF. The gene calls are TRBV7-2 and TRBJ2-2, with D perhaps matching TRBD1 (6 bases). Germline V gene lookup returns CDR1 SGHTA and CDR2 FQGNSA. This CDR3 has 14 residues. Trimming took off 5 bases at V and 4 bases at J, with 11 bases between the two ends.

The chain has TRBV5-1 and TRBJ2-7, with no clear D. V was trimmed by 4 bases and J by 1 base, leaving 15 bases between them. CDR3 length: 15 residues. Germline values: CDR1 SGHRS, CDR2 YFSETQ. CDR3 coding DNA: TGCGCCAGCAGCCCGCACGGCGTTTCTTCCTACGAGCAGTACTTC. Protein product: CASSPHGVSSYEQYF.

This clonotype was detected only a few times. The CDR3 is CASTRTGGFDYGYTF. The CDR3 bases are TGCGCCAGCACCCGGACAGGGGGCTTTGACTATGGCTACACCTTC. The chain joins TRBV5-1 to TRBJ1-2, with TRBD1 matching 11 bases. Looked up from germline, CDR1 is SGHRS and CDR2 is YFSETQ. The CDR3 is 15 amino acids. The J segment lost 3 bases and the V segment lost 6 bases, leaving 7 bases of the junction unmatched.

This clonotype was observed many times. The V call is TRBV12-3 or TRBV12-4, the J call TRBJ2-1; perhaps TRBD2 as D (5 bases). CDR3 length: 13 amino acids. V was clipped by 0 bases and J by 6 bases, with 6 bases between them. Written as DNA, the CDR3 is TGTGCCAGCAGTTTAGCAGGGAGCAATGAGCAGTTCTTC. Protein: CASSLAGSNEQFF.

This clonotype was picked up a small number of times. The V and J genes are TRBV11-2 and TRBJ2-3; TRBD2 agrees at 11 bases. This CDR3 contains 16 residues. Germline CDR1 is SGHAT and CDR2 is FQNNGV. J was trimmed by 2 bases and V by 3 bases; bases with no gene match: 4. The CDR3 DNA reads TGTGCCAGCAGCTTTAGCGGGGGGGGCACCACAGATACGCAGTATTTT. The encoded protein is CASSFSGGGTTDTQYF.

This clonotype was picked up many times. This sequence joins TRBV7-8 and TRBJ2-3, with TRBD1 matching over 8 bases. The V gene end was trimmed by 2 bases and the J gene end by 2 bases; junction bases not matched to a gene: 15. Germline CDR1 is SGHVS and CDR2 is FQNEAQ. This CDR3 comprises 19 residues. The CDR3 bases are TGTGCCAGCAGCTTATCCCAGATCCGGGAGACAGGGGACACAGATACGCAGTATTTT. Residues: CASSLSQIRETGDTDTQYF.

This clonotype has a handful of counts. The chain employs TRBV7-8 and TRBJ2-1; D unclear. CDR1 is SGHVS and CDR2 is FQNEAQ in the germline V gene. V lost 2 bases, J lost 7 bases, and 9 bases lay in between. The CDR3 extends over 13 amino acids. CDR3 coding DNA: TGTGCCAGCAGCTTAAGGACCCCAAATGAGCAGTTCTTC. Amino acids: CASSLRTPNEQFF.

Only a few counts were recorded for this clonotype. The J gene is TRBJ2-3, the V gene TRBV7-9; D is perhaps TRBD1 (5 bases). The germline gives CDR1 SEHNR, CDR2 FQNEAQ (reference sequence). The CDR3 has 15 amino acids. Deletions cut 6 bases from V and 1 base from J, with 14 bases between. The chain's CDR3 is CASSPGNGRTDTQYF. In DNA form, the CDR3 reads TGTGCCAGCAGTCCAGGGAACGGACGCACAGATACGCAGTATTTT. Using reference TRBV7-9 and TRBJ2-3 for the parts outside the CDR3, the full variable domain is DTGVSQNPRHKITKRGQNVTFRCDPISEHNRLYWYRQTLGQGPEFLTYFQNEAQLEKSRLLSDRFSAERPKGSFSTLEIQRTEQGDSAMYLCASSPGNGRTDTQYFGPGTRLTVL.

In this sample, this clonotype turned up a few times. The chain links TRBV20-1 to TRBJ2-7; 10 bases map to TRBD2. In germline, CDR1 is DFQATT, CDR2 SNEGSKA (reference sequence). The CDR3 length is 13 residues. Trimming cost V 0 bases and J 4 bases; bases outside gene matches: 0. CDR3: CSARELAGYEQYF. In nucleotides, the CDR3 is TGCAGTGCTAGAGAACTAGCGGGGTACGAGCAGTACTTC.

This clonotype was seen only a few times. The rearrangement links TRBV4-3 to TRBJ2-7, with 13 positions matching TRBD2. This CDR3 spans 15 amino acids. The J segment lost 5 bases and the V segment lost 6 bases, leaving 7 bases of the junction unmatched. Germline assignment: CDR1 LGHNA and CDR2 YSLEER. This CDR3 is CASRFGLAGDHEQYF. CDR3 DNA sequence: TGCGCCAGCAGATTCGGACTAGCGGGAGACCACGAGCAGTACTTC.

This chain links TRBV4-3 with TRBJ2-6; D unresolved. CDR1 LGHNA and CDR2 YSLEER come from the germline V gene. The CDR3 loop spans 18 amino acids. The germline V and J ends were trimmed by 0 bases and 2 bases, with 14 bases remaining between them. The CDR3 loop reads CASSQDPPVTAGANVLTF. The CDR3 bases are TGCGCCAGCAGCCAAGATCCACCCGTAACCGCTGGGGCCAACGTCCTGACTTTC.

The chain combines TRBV7-6 with TRBJ2-3; a possible D gene is TRBD2 (7 bases). Germline V lookup: CDR1 SGHVS, CDR2 FNYEAQ. V gave up 3 bases and J gave up 13 bases, with 26 bases separating them. The length of the CDR3 is 16 residues. In nucleotides, the CDR3 is TGTGCCAGCAGCTTCGTGGGGGGGCGACGCACAGAAAGGAAGTATTTT. Protein: CASSFVGGRRTERKYF. Full variable domain (missing parts from reference TRBV7-6 and TRBJ2-3): GAGVSQSPRYKVTKRGQDVALRCDPISGHVSLYWYRQALGQGPEFLTYFNYEAQQDKSGLPNDRFSAERPEGSISTLTIQRTEQRDSAMYRCASSFVGGRRTERKYFGPGTRLTVL.

This clonotype showed up just a few times. V gene TRBV12-3 or TRBV12-4 combines with J gene TRBJ1-2; 8 bases map to TRBD1. The V gene end was trimmed by 6 bases and the J gene end by 7 bases; junction bases not matched to a gene: 7. The CDR3 sequence is 13 residues long. The CDR3 sequence is CASSRDRGRGYTF. CDR3 in DNA: TGTGCCAGCAGCCGAGACAGGGGTCGTGGCTACACCTTC.

The V call is TRBV12-3 or TRBV12-4, the J call TRBJ1-1, with D uncertain. The CDR3 covers 12 residues. The V gene lost 8 bases and the J gene lost 6 bases, with 13 bases spanning the gap. CDR3 region: CASALDAPEAFF. The DNA of the CDR3 is TGTGCCAGCGCCCTAGACGCCCCTGAAGCTTTCTTT.

This clonotype has just a few counts. The DNA for the CDR3 is TGCAGTGCTAGAGATCCCGGCAGAGCCAGCAATGAGCAGTTCTTC. Translating it yields CSARDPGRASNEQFF. The chain has TRBV20-1 and TRBJ2-1; D remains unclear. The germline V and J ends were trimmed by 0 bases and 6 bases, with 15 bases remaining between them. The CDR3 has 15 amino acids. Germline CDR1 and CDR2: DFQATT and SNEGSKA (reference sequence).

This clonotype was detected only a few times. The chain has TRBV10-3 and TRBJ2-7; weak D call: TRBD1 (6 bases). V dropped 4 bases and J dropped 2 bases, with 15 bases sitting between them. This CDR3 contains 15 residues. In germline, CDR1 is ENHRY, CDR2 SYGVKD. The CDR3 sequence: CAISARDTTTYEQYF. CDR3 in DNA: TGTGCCATCAGTGCCCGGGACACCACGACCTACGAGCAGTACTTC.

The table lists this clonotype with many counts. This sequence joins TRBV20-1 and TRBJ1-1, with 10 nucleotides matching TRBD1. CDR1 is DFQATT, CDR2 SNEGSKA, per germline (reference sequence). Trimming at V came to 5 bases and at J to 1 base, leaving 4 bases not matched to a gene. This CDR3 region has 14 residues. CDR3 in amino acids: CSAGRQGANTEAFF. The CDR3 nucleotides read TGCAGTGCTGGACGACAGGGGGCGAACACTGAAGCTTTCTTT.

The chain carries TRBV12-3 or TRBV12-4 and TRBJ2-5; no firm D call. Deletions cut 7 bases from V and 7 bases from J, with 22 bases between. The CDR3 runs to 15 residues. This CDR3 reads CASKPQFAAMATQYF. The CDR3 DNA is TGTGCCAGCAAACCACAGTTCGCGGCTATGGCGACCCAGTACTTC.

CDR3 bases: TGTGCCTGGAGTATGGGGTTGGATGAGCAGTTCTTC. Translated: CAWSMGLDEQFF. The chain carries TRBV30 and TRBJ2-1; D gene unclear. The CDR3 length is 12 residues. Germline CDR1 is GTSNPN and CDR2 is SVGIG (reference sequence). V was clipped by 2 bases and J by 8 bases, with 10 bases between them. Supplemented by reference TRBV30 and TRBJ2-1, the full variable domain reads SQTIHQWPATLVQPVGSPLSLECTVEGTSNPNLYWYRQAAGRGLQLLFYSVGIGQISSEVPQNLSASRPQDRQFILSSKKLLLSDSGFYLCAWSMGLDEQFFGPGTRLTVL.